This T cell receptor (beta chain) derives from a study of post-analysis software for immune sequencing data. Overall study findings and caveats: Roughly 5 TRBV segments, TRBV5-6, TRBV5-1 and TRBV20-1 among them, were found more frequent in patients than controls. Compared with controls, patients showed significantly lower normalized Chao1 diversity. Samples sharing a preparation batch grouped tightly together when assessed by F measure.

This CDR3 has 16 residues. Trimming pared 4 bases from V and 7 bases from J, leaving 19 bases between. In germline, CDR1 is KGHDR, CDR2 SFDVKD. Points on this clonotype: Its antigen is as yet unknown.

TCR beta cDNA libraries included unique molecular identifiers. With roughly 1 to 10 million T cells as the source, about half a million cDNA molecules resulted. TCRdb re-called the PCR reads through MiXCR, storing one row per CDR3 protein. The sample consists of a few hundred thousand distinct CDR3 sequences, 30% to 45% of them appearing once. This clonotype originated in a girl aged 10-17 years with multiple sclerosis. Source material: blood. This chain uses TRBV24-1 with TRBJ1-5, with a possible D match to TRBD1 (6 bases). DNA of the CDR3: TGTGCCACCAGTGAGGGGAGGTCGCTTCAGGGGCAGCCCCAGCATTTT. Its translation: CATSEGRSLQGQPQHF.